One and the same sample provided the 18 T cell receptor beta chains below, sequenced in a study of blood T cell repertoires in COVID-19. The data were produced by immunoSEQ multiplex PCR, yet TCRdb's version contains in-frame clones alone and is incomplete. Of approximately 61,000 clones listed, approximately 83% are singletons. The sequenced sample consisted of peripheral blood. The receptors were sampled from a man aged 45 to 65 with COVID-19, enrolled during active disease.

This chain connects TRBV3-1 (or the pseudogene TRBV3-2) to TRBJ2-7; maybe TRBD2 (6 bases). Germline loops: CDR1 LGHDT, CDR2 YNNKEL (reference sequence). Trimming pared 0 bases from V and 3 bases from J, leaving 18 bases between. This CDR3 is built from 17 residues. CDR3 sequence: CASSQDRTGLFFYEQYF. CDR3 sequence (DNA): TGTGCCAGCAGCCAAGACAGAACGGGACTCTTCTTCTACGAGCAGTACTTC.

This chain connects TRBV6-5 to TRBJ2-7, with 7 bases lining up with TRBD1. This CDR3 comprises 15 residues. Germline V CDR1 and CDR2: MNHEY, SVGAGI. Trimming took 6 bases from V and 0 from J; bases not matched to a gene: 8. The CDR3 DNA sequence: TGTGCCAGCAGAAGGAACTGGGACAGCTCCTACGAGCAGTACTTC. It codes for CASRRNWDSSYEQYF.

In DNA form, the CDR3 reads TGTGCCAGCAGCTTAGTGGGACAGGGTACCCACGGCTACACCTTC. Translation gives CASSLVGQGTHGYTF. The chain combines TRBV7-2 with TRBJ1-2; 9 bases line up with TRBD1. Germline assignment: CDR1 SGHTA and CDR2 FQGNSA. The V and J ends lost 1 base and 8 bases, in that order; junction bases with no gene match: 8. This CDR3 is 15 amino acids long.

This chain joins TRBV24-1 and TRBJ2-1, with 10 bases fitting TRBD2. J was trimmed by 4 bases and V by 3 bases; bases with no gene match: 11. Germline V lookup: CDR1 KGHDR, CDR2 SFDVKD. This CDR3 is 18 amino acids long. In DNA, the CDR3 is TGTGCCACCAGTGATCCCGGGGGCCCTAGCGGGGGTTACAATGAGCAGTTCTTC. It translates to CATSDPGGPSGGYNEQFF.

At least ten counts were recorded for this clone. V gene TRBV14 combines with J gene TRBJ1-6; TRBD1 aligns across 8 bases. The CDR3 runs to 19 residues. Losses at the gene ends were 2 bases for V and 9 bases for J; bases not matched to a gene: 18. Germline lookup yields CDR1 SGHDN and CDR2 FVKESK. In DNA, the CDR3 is TGTGCCAGCAGCCAAAGGCTCGGGCGGCAGGGGGCGCGTGCTTCACCCCTCCACTTT. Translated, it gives CASSQRLGRQGARASPLHF.

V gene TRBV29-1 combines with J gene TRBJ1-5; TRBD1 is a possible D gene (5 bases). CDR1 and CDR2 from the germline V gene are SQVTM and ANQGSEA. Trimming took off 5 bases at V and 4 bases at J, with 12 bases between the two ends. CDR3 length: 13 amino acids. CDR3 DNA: TGCAGCGTTTGTGACAGTGTGAATCAGCCCCAGCATTTT. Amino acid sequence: CSVCDSVNQPQHF.

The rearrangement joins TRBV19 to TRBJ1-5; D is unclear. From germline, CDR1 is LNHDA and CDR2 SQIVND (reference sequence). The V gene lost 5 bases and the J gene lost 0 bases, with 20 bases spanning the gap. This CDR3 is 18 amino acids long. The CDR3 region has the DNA TGTGCCAGTAGTCAGGACGGGAACCTCGGAGGTAGCAATCAGCCCCAGCATTTT. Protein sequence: CASSQDGNLGGSNQPQHF.

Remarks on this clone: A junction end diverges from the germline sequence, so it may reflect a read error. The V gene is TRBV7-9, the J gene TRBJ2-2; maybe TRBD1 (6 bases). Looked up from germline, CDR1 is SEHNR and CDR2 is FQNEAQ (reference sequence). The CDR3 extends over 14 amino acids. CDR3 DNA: TGTGCCAGCTGCTTAGTGGGGGCTACCGGGGAGCTGTTTTTT. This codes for CASCLVGATGELFF.

The CDR3 reads CASSQALAGRTDTQYF. Written as DNA, the CDR3 is TGTGCCAGCAGCCAAGCCCTAGCGGGACGCACAGATACGCAGTATTTT. This chain links TRBV3-1 (or the pseudogene TRBV3-2) with TRBJ2-3, with 9 bases matching TRBD2. Germline lookup yields CDR1 LGHDT and CDR2 YNNKEL (reference sequence). The length of the CDR3 is 16 residues. Losses at the gene ends were 1 base for V and 1 base for J; bases not matched to a gene: 3.

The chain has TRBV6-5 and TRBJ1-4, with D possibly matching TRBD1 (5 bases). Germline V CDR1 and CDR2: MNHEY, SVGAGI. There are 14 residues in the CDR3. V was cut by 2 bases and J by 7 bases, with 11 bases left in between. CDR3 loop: CASSYRGTSEKLFF. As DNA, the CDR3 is TGTGCCAGCAGTTACAGGGGAACGAGTGAAAAACTGTTTTTT.

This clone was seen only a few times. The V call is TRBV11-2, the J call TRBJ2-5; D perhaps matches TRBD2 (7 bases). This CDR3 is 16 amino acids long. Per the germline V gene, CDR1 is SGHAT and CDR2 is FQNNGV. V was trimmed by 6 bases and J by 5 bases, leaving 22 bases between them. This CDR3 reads CASSGGGGSLVETQYF. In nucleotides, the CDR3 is TGTGCCAGCAGTGGGGGGGGCGGGAGTCTTGTGGAGACCCAGTACTTC.

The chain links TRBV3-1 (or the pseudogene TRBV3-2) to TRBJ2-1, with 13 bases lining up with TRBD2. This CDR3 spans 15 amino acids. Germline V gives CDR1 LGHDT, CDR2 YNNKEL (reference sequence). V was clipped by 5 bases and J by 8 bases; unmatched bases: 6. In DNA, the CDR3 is TGTGCCAGCAGCACTCGGACTAGCGGGAGTGATGAGCAGTTCTTC. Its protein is CASSTRTSGSDEQFF.

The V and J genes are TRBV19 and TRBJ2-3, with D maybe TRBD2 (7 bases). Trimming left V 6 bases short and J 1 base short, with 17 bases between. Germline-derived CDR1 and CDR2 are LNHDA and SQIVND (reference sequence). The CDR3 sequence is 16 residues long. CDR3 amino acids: CASRGRGTNRTDTQYF. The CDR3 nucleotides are TGTGCCAGTAGGGGGAGGGGGACTAACCGCACAGATACGCAGTATTTT.

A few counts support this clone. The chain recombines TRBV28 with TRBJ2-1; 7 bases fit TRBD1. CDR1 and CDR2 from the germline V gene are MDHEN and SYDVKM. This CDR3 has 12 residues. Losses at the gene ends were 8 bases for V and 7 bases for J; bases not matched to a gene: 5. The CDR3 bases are TGTGCCAGCGTCTCAGGGGGTAATGAGCAGTTCTTC. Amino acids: CASVSGGNEQFF. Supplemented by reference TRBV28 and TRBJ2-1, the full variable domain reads DVKVTQSSRYLVKRTGEKVFLECVQDMDHENMFWYRQDPGLGLRLIYFSYDVKMKEKGDIPEGYSVSREKKERFSLILESASTNQTSMYLCASVSGGNEQFFGPGTRLTVL.

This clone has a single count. The CDR3, as DNA: TGTGCCAGCACGGGACAGGGGGCAGTGAACACTGAAGCTTTCTTT. Amino acids: CASTGQGAVNTEAFF. The chain links TRBV2 to TRBJ1-1, with TRBD1 identical over 12 bases. J lost 0 bases, V lost 7 bases, and 3 bases had no gene match. Germline CDR1 and CDR2: SNHLY and FYNNEI. The CDR3 runs to 15 residues.

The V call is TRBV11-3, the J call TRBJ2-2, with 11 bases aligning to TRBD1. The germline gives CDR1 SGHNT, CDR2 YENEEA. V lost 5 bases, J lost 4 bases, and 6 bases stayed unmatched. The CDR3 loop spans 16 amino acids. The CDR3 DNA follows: TGTGCCAGCAGCACCGGGACAGGGGGTTTCACCGGGGAGCTGTTTTTT. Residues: CASSTGTGGFTGELFF.

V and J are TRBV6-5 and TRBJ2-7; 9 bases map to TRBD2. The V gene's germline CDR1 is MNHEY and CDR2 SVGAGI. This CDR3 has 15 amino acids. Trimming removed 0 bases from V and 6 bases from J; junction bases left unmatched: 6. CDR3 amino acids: CASSYSAGGPFEQYF. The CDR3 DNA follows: TGTGCCAGCAGTTACTCCGCGGGAGGGCCGTTCGAGCAGTACTTC.

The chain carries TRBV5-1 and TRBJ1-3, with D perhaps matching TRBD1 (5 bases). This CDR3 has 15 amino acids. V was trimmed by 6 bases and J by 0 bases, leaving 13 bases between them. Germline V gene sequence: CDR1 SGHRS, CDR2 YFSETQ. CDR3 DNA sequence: TGCGCCAGCACCTCAGGGCCCCTCTCTGGAAACACCATATATTTT. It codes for CASTSGPLSGNTIYF.